This TCR beta chain was found in a study of blood T cells in healthy people across ages. Using a J-beta primer mix together with a sample-barcoded 5' primer, a second PCR was run for roughly 6 to 11 cycles. TCRdb called the 5' RACE reads again in MiXCR, with one record for every CDR3 protein. The sample yields approximately 350,000 distinct CDR3 sequences, roughly half seen once. J lost 6 bases, V lost 3 bases, and 10 bases had no gene match. The CDR3 is made up of 15 amino acids. Germline assignment: CDR1 DFQATT and CDR2 SNEGSKA (reference sequence). Sequenced input: blood. The clonotype originates from a man aged 55 to 69 in good health. V usage is TRBV20-1 and J usage is TRBJ2-7, with 11 bases fitting TRBD2. Here the CDR3 DNA reads TGCAGTGCTAGGGCAGGGACTAGCGGAGTGGGCGAGCAGTACTTC. Translation: CSARAGTSGVGEQYF.